The rows below give T cell receptor beta chains drawn from one sample of a study of blood T cell repertoires in COVID-19. The assay was immunoSEQ multiplex PCR, and TCRdb's table has in-frame clones only and misses some. The table includes 59,000 or so clones, approximately 80% detected once. The sample comprised peripheral blood. These receptors all come from a man aged 60-69 years with acute or convalescent COVID-19. Each CDR3 is given with its conserved first and last residue. A D gene is named only where the DNA matches it firmly. Some rows have no size entry. The others give once, few or many, or a class for an expanded clone.

D,size,J,V,CDR3,DNA
.,once,TRBJ2-1,TRBV18,CASSPSLSYNEQFF,TGTGCCAGCTCACCGAGTCTCTCCTACAATGAGCAGTTCTTC
.,.,TRBJ2-2,TRBV27,CASVRTGNTGELFF,TGTGCCAGCGTCCGGACTGGAAACACCGGGGAGCTGTTTTTT
TRBD2,few,TRBJ2-1,TRBV11-2,CASGHSRLRGVGQFF,TGTGCCAGCGGCCACTCGCGGTTGCGGGGGGTAGGGCAGTTCTTC
.,.,TRBJ1-2,TRBV28,CASSPGQGRRQGYTF,TGTGCCAGCAGTCCCGGGCAGGGGCGTAGACAAGGCTACACCTTC
TRBD1,.,TRBJ2-1,TRBV30,CAWRPPDRSNEQFF,TGTGCCTGGAGGCCCCCGGACAGGTCCAATGAGCAGTTCTTC
.,.,TRBJ2-1,TRBV19,CASSTAYPGAGAAPNEQFF,TGTGCCAGTAGTACCGCCTACCCTGGGGCAGGCGCTGCCCCCAATGAGCAGTTCTTC
TRBD2,.,TRBJ2-1,TRBV9,CASSRGGEDEQFF,TGTGCCAGCAGCAGGGGAGGGGAGGATGAGCAGTTCTTC
.,.,TRBJ2-7,TRBV6-5,CASRWTDQQAYEQYF,TGTGCCAGCAGATGGACAGATCAACAAGCCTACGAGCAGTACTTC
.,.,TRBJ2-3,TRBV4-1,CASSQTGVRDLTDTQYF,TGCGCCAGCAGCCAGACGGGGGTTCGGGACTTGACAGATACGCAGTATTTT
TRBD1,.,TRBJ2-2,TRBV10-3,CAISASGQDTGELFF,TGTGCCATCAGTGCGTCGGGACAGGACACCGGGGAGCTGTTTTTT
TRBD1,.,TRBJ1-6,TRBV7-2,CASSLERQGVRYNSPLHF,TGTGCCAGCAGCTTAGAGAGGCAGGGGGTCCGGTATAATTCACCCCTCCACTTT
TRBD1,.,TRBJ1-4,TRBV7-9,CASSRTGVNEKLFF,TGTGCCAGCAGCCGGACAGGGGTTAATGAAAAACTGTTTTTT
.,.,TRBJ1-1,TRBV28,CASSLSSLGAGRMINTEAFF,TGTGCCAGCAGTTTATCTTCCCTCGGGGCAGGGAGGATGATAAACACTGAAGCTTTCTTT
.,.,TRBJ1-5,TRBV30,CAWSRGQDQPQHF,TGTGCCTGGAGTCGAGGGCAAGATCAGCCCCAGCATTTT
TRBD1,.,TRBJ1-4,TRBV5-1,CASGLQGLGNEKLFF,TGCGCCAGCGGTCTACAGGGGTTGGGTAATGAAAAACTGTTTTTT
TRBD2,few,TRBJ2-7,TRBV12-5,CASNAGGDEQYF,TGTGCTAGTAATGCGGGGGGGGACGAGCAGTACTTC
TRBD1,.,TRBJ2-7,TRBV5-1,CASHRGPSYEQYF,TGCGCCAGTCACAGGGGCCCCTCCTACGAGCAGTACTTC
TRBD1,.,TRBJ2-5,TRBV29-1,CSVRPRTGVETQYF,TGCAGCGTCCGTCCACGGACAGGGGTTGAGACCCAGTACTTC
TRBD1,.,TRBJ2-7,TRBV5-4,CASSFSGTEPYEQYF,TGTGCCAGCAGTTTTTCCGGGACAGAGCCCTACGAGCAGTACTTC
TRBD1,once,TRBJ1-3,TRBV2,CASSRQGNAGNTIYF,TGTGCCAGCAGCCGACAGGGGAATGCTGGAAACACCATATATTTT
TRBD2,.,TRBJ2-5,TRBV7-2,CASSYWTSGETQYF,TGTGCCAGCAGCTATTGGACTAGCGGAGAGACCCAGTACTTC
.,few,TRBJ1-1,TRBV6-1,CASSEARMNTEAFF,TGTGCCAGCAGTGAAGCGCGAATGAACACTGAAGCTTTCTTT
TRBD1,.,TRBJ1-2,TRBV18,CASSPGTGNYGYTF,TGTGCCAGCTCACCAGGGACAGGGAACTATGGCTACACCTTC
.,.,TRBJ2-7,TRBV11-2,CASSLGSAGGSYEQYF,TGTGCCAGCAGCTTAGGTTCGGCAGGAGGGTCGTACGAGCAGTACTTC
TRBD1,.,TRBJ2-4,TRBV25-1,CASRAPGQGSRQYF,TGTGCCAGCAGGGCCCCGGGACAGGGTTCGCGTCAGTACTTC
TRBD1,.,TRBJ2-7,TRBV2,CASTSTGNEQYF,TGTGCCAGCACCTCGACAGGGAACGAGCAGTACTTC
TRBD1,.,TRBJ1-4,TRBV15,CATSRGQEGEKLFF,TGTGCCACCAGCAGGGGACAGGAGGGTGAAAAACTGTTTTTT
TRBD1,once,TRBJ2-1,TRBV18,CASSIQGGSYNEQFF,TGTGCCAGCTCCATACAGGGGGGCTCCTACAATGAGCAGTTCTTC
.,.,TRBJ1-3,TRBV6-5,CASNHGDTIYF,TGTGCCAGCAACCACGGGGACACCATATATTTT
.,.,TRBJ2-7,TRBV23-1,CASSQSRAYEQYF,TGCGCCAGCAGTCAATCTCGAGCCTACGAGCAGTACTTC
.,.,TRBJ2-7,TRBV4-1,CASSQDTSTGSYEQYF,TGCGCCAGCAGCCAAGACACCTCAACAGGGAGCTACGAGCAGTACTTC